What follows are 6 T cell receptor beta chains derived from one specimen sequenced in a study of radiation and T cells in renal cell carcinoma. Libraries were prepared by immunoSEQ multiplex PCR; TCRdb keeps only in-frame clonotypes and omits some of them. The table shows roughly 130,000 clones, with more than 75% occurring only once. This sample's time point: blood 2 weeks post-SBRT. The sample's treatment: 15 Gy SBRT to primary tumor, nephrectomy 4 weeks later. Sample: blood, taken from a patient whose treatment included radiotherapy and nephrectomy. The receptor set was obtained from a woman in her 70s with renal cell carcinoma.

The rearrangement joins TRBV5-1 to TRBJ2-7; D is perhaps TRBD1 (5 bases). V was clipped by 4 bases and J by 3 bases, with 23 bases between them. Per the germline V gene, CDR1 is SGHRS and CDR2 is YFSETQ. There are 17 residues in the CDR3. In nucleotides, the CDR3 is TGCGCCAGCAGCGGATCTGGGTCGAGGACAAAGAACTACGAGCAGTACTTC. Translating gives CASSGSGSRTKNYEQYF.

The chain links TRBV2 to TRBJ1-2, with D tentatively TRBD1 (5 bases). CDR1 and CDR2 from the germline V gene are SNHLY and FYNNEI. The V end lost 7 bases, the J end lost 4 bases, and 13 bases lay between the germline ends. The CDR3 spans 13 residues. Here the CDR3 reads CASKWQGGYGYTF. The CDR3 DNA reads as TGTGCCAGCAAGTGGCAGGGCGGCTATGGCTACACCTTC.

The chain joins TRBV9 to TRBJ2-2; no firm D call. The V end lost 3 bases, the J end lost 5 bases, and 11 bases lay between the germline ends. The germline V gene has CDR1 SGDLS and CDR2 YYNGEE. This CDR3 is 14 amino acids long. CDR3 region: CASSETPNTGELFF. CDR3 coding DNA: TGTGCCAGCAGCGAGACCCCCAATACCGGGGAGCTGTTTTTT.

This chain connects TRBV30 to TRBJ2-5, with 12 bases identical to TRBD2. J gave up 0 bases and V 6 bases, and 2 bases lay outside the gene matches. Germline CDR1 and CDR2: GTSNPN and SVGIG (reference sequence). This CDR3 spans 14 amino acids. In DNA, the CDR3 is TGTGCCTGCACTAGCGGGGGGAACCAAGAGACCCAGTACTTC. Translating gives CACTSGGNQETQYF.

The genes are TRBV15 and TRBJ1-6; D gene uncertain. Germline assignment: CDR1 LNHNV and CDR2 YYDKDF (reference sequence). The CDR3 extends over 14 amino acids. V lost 3 bases to trimming and J lost 9 bases, with 12 bases between them. CDR3 coding DNA: TGTGCCACCAGCAGGGGCCAAAGTTTTTCACCCCTCCACTTT. Its protein product is CATSRGQSFSPLHF.

The chain recombines TRBV29-1 with TRBJ1-2; D is ambiguous. The germline V gene has CDR1 SQVTM and CDR2 ANQGSEA. The CDR3 consists of 12 residues. The V and J ends lost 6 bases and 3 bases respectively, with 11 bases between them. The CDR3 reads CSVVGRDYGYTF. As DNA, the CDR3 is TGCAGCGTCGTCGGGAGAGACTATGGCTACACCTTC.